This is a list of T cell receptor beta chains from one sample in a study of cytomegalovirus exposure and HLA in healthy donors. This table comes from immunoSEQ multiplex PCR, and its TCRdb copy is limited to in-frame clones, with some not included. Of over 75,000 clones listed, approximately 72% are singletons. Sequenced material: PBMCs. Receptors were obtained from a man aged 40-50 years in good health and CMV-seropositive. Both conserved end residues are part of each CDR3. The D gene is left open where the match is weak. For some rows the clone size is stated as once, few or many, or as a class when expanded; others skip it.

D: TRBD2; J: TRBJ2-3; size: -; V: TRBV11-2; DNA: TGTGCCAGCACCCGGACTAGCGGGGGGTCTGCAGATACGCAGTATTTT; CDR3: CASTRTSGGSADTQYF
D: TRBD1; J: TRBJ1-6; size: -; V: TRBV5-1; DNA: TGCGCCAGCAGCTTGGGGACAGGGGAAAATGATTCACCCCTCCACTTT; CDR3: CASSLGTGENDSPLHF
D: TRBD1; J: TRBJ1-2; size: -; V: TRBV4-1; DNA: TGCGCCAGCAGCCAACAGGGACAGCTCTATGGCTACACCTTC; CDR3: CASSQQGQLYGYTF
D: TRBD1; J: TRBJ2-5; size: -; V: TRBV2; DNA: TGTGCCAGCCGGCGCGGGACAGGGAACGGAGAGACCCAGTACTTC; CDR3: CASRRGTGNGETQYF
D: TRBD2; J: TRBJ2-2; size: few; V: TRBV5-1; DNA: TGCGCCAGCAGCTTAGCGGGAACGAACACCGGGGAGCTGTTTTTT; CDR3: CASSLAGTNTGELFF
D: -; J: TRBJ1-6; size: -; V: TRBV10-1; DNA: TGCGCCAGCAGTGAGTCGACTACCCTTAATTCACCCCTCCACTTT; CDR3: CASSESTTLNSPLHF
D: TRBD2; J: TRBJ2-1; size: -; V: TRBV6-6; DNA: TGTGCCAGCCGCGGGGGAGCCCTTTACAATGAGCAGTTCTTC; CDR3: CASRGGALYNEQFF
D: TRBD1; J: TRBJ1-5; size: -; V: TRBV7-9; DNA: TGTGCCAGCAGCTTAGGACAGGGAAATCAGCCCCAGCATTTT; CDR3: CASSLGQGNQPQHF
D: -; J: TRBJ2-7; size: -; V: TRBV6-1; DNA: TGTGCCAGCAGGCGACAGGCCGGGCAGTACTTC; CDR3: CASRRQAGQYF
D: TRBD2; J: TRBJ2-7; size: -; V: TRBV5-5; DNA: TGTGCCAGCGGACCCGGGGGGGGGATCACCCACGGCGAGCAGTACTTC; CDR3: CASGPGGGITHGEQYF
D: TRBD2; J: TRBJ2-2; size: -; V: TRBV9; DNA: TGTGCCAGCAGCGTATCTGGGAGGGCCGGGGAGCTGTTTTTT; CDR3: CASSVSGRAGELFF
D: -; J: TRBJ1-5; size: -; V: TRBV28; DNA: TGTGCCAGCAGTTCTGGAGAGCAGCCCCAGCATTTT; CDR3: CASSSGEQPQHF
D: -; J: TRBJ2-1; size: -; V: TRBV7-9; DNA: TGTGCCAGCAGCTTAGTGAGTGTTTACAATGAGCAGTTCTTC; CDR3: CASSLVSVYNEQFF
D: TRBD1; J: TRBJ2-7; size: few; V: TRBV18; DNA: TGTGCCAGCTCAGCCGGGACAGGGAGGCCCGAGCAGTACTTC; CDR3: CASSAGTGRPEQYF
D: TRBD1; J: TRBJ1-5; size: -; V: TRBV6-1; DNA: TGTGCCAGCAGTGAAGCTGCAGGGGGTATCGGCAATCAGCCCCAGCATTTT; CDR3: CASSEAAGGIGNQPQHF
D: TRBD1; J: TRBJ1-2; size: once; V: TRBV6-6; DNA: TGTGCCAGCAGTGCTTGGGACAGGGGGCAGAGAGGCTACACCTTC; CDR3: CASSAWDRGQRGYTF
D: TRBD2; J: TRBJ2-3; size: -; V: TRBV27; DNA: TGTGCCAGCAGTTACCCCCTAGGAGCGGCGGGGGTTCATAACTACCACACAGATACGCAGTATTTT; CDR3: CASSYPLGAAGVHNYHTDTQYF
D: -; J: TRBJ2-5; size: -; V: TRBV23-1; DNA: TGCGTCAAAGTGGGCTTCCAAGAGACCCAGTACTTC; CDR3: CVKVGFQETQYF
D: TRBD2; J: TRBJ2-1; size: once; V: TRBV5-6; DNA: TGTGCCAGCAGTTCTAGGAGAATAGCGGGGTATCCCGAGCAGTTCTTC; CDR3: CASSSRRIAGYPEQFF
D: TRBD1; J: TRBJ2-5; size: few; V: TRBV5-1; DNA: TGCGCCAGCAGCACCCTGGACAGGGAAGAGACCCAGTACTTC; CDR3: CASSTLDREETQYF
D: -; J: TRBJ2-7; size: -; V: TRBV2; DNA: TGTGCCAGCACCTACGGTTTTCAGGGGTCCTACGAGCAGTACTTC; CDR3: CASTYGFQGSYEQYF
D: -; J: TRBJ2-1; size: -; V: TRBV7-9; DNA: TGTGCCAGCAGCGCGGGGCGCAAGAATGAGCAGTTCTTC; CDR3: CASSAGRKNEQFF
D: -; J: TRBJ2-1; size: once; V: TRBV5-1; DNA: TGCGCCAGCAGCCCCCGGTTGGAGGGGAGCTCCTACAATGAGCAGTTCTTC; CDR3: CASSPRLEGSSYNEQFF
D: TRBD2; J: TRBJ2-1; size: -; V: TRBV28; DNA: TGTGCCAGCAGCCGACTAGCGGGCATTAATGAGCAGTTCTTC; CDR3: CASSRLAGINEQFF
D: -; J: TRBJ2-5; size: -; V: TRBV13; DNA: TGTGCCAGCAGCTCAGAGGACTCGGGGGAGACCCAGTACTTC; CDR3: CASSSEDSGETQYF
D: -; J: TRBJ2-7; size: -; V: TRBV2; DNA: TGTGCCAGCAGTGTGGCACTAGACTACGAGCAGTACTTC; CDR3: CASSVALDYEQYF
D: -; J: TRBJ2-7; size: -; V: TRBV28; DNA: TGTGCCAGCAGGGGCTTGGACAGTTTCTACGAGCAGTACTTC; CDR3: CASRGLDSFYEQYF
D: -; J: TRBJ2-5; size: once; V: TRBV5-4; DNA: TGTGCCAGCAGCTTGTCAGGGTCCCAAGAGACCCAGTACTTC; CDR3: CASSLSGSQETQYF
D: -; J: TRBJ2-1; size: -; V: TRBV27; DNA: TGTGCCAGCAGCCGAGGGTTCGCGAACAATGAGCAGTTCTTC; CDR3: CASSRGFANNEQFF
D: TRBD1; J: TRBJ2-6; size: -; V: TRBV18; DNA: TGTGCCAGCTCACCTCCGACAGGGGGCCTTTCTGGGGCCAACGTCCTGACTTTC; CDR3: CASSPPTGGLSGANVLTF
D: -; J: TRBJ1-1; size: once; V: TRBV19; DNA: TGTGCCAGTAGTACCCGGGACATCCAAGCTTTCTTT; CDR3: CASSTRDIQAFF
D: -; J: TRBJ2-1; size: -; V: TRBV5-1; DNA: TGCGCCAGCAGTTATACAGGGTTGGAGCAGTTCTTC; CDR3: CASSYTGLEQFF
D: TRBD1; J: TRBJ2-7; size: -; V: TRBV4-3; DNA: TGCGCCAGCAGCCAAGATGTGACAGGGGCAACCTACGAGCAGTACTTC; CDR3: CASSQDVTGATYEQYF
D: TRBD2; J: TRBJ2-2; size: -; V: TRBV5-1; DNA: TGCGCCAGCCGGGGGGAGAACACCGGGGAGCTGTTTTTT; CDR3: CASRGENTGELFF
D: -; J: TRBJ2-7; size: -; V: TRBV29-1; DNA: TGCAGCGTTGAAGAAGTAATGGGCAGGTCCTACGAGCAGTACTTC; CDR3: CSVEEVMGRSYEQYF
D: -; J: TRBJ2-5; size: few; V: TRBV7-9; DNA: TGTGCCAGCAGCTTCTCGGGACTTACGGCGGGAGAGACCCAGTACTTC; CDR3: CASSFSGLTAGETQYF
D: -; J: TRBJ2-3; size: -; V: TRBV13; DNA: TGTGCCAGCACCCCCCGGCGGCGGAGGGATACGCAGTATTTT; CDR3: CASTPRRRRDTQYF
D: TRBD2; J: TRBJ2-1; size: -; V: TRBV5-1; DNA: TGCGCCAGCAGTTTTATTTCTAGCGGGGACAACAATGAGCAGTTCTTC; CDR3: CASSFISSGDNNEQFF
D: -; J: TRBJ2-5; size: -; V: TRBV28; DNA: TGTGCCAGCAGTCGAAGCGACCAAGAGACCCAGTACTTC; CDR3: CASSRSDQETQYF
D: TRBD2; J: TRBJ2-1; size: once; V: TRBV7-9; DNA: TGTGCCAGCAGCTTAGGCGGGAGTCTCCGGAATGAGCAGTTCTTC; CDR3: CASSLGGSLRNEQFF
D: TRBD1; J: TRBJ1-2; size: -; V: TRBV4-2; DNA: TGTGCCAGCAGCCAAAGGGGAAGACAGGGCAGCCCTACTAGCTATGGCTACACCTTC; CDR3: CASSQRGRQGSPTSYGYTF
D: -; J: TRBJ1-6; size: -; V: TRBV7-9; DNA: TGTGCCAGCAGCTTAAATCAGGGGATAGACTATAATTCACCCCTCCACTTT; CDR3: CASSLNQGIDYNSPLHF
D: TRBD1; J: TRBJ1-1; size: -; V: TRBV5-1; DNA: TGCGCCAGCAGCCAGATGACAGGGCCCACTGAAGCTTTCTTT; CDR3: CASSQMTGPTEAFF
D: TRBD2; J: TRBJ2-1; size: -; V: TRBV4-1; DNA: TGCGCCAGCAGCCAAGATGAGCTGCGGGAGGGCCCGGGCAATGAGCAGTTCTTC; CDR3: CASSQDELREGPGNEQFF
D: TRBD1; J: TRBJ2-1; size: -; V: TRBV19; DNA: TGTGCCAGTAGTAAACAGGGGAGCATCAATGAGCAGTTCTTC; CDR3: CASSKQGSINEQFF
D: TRBD2; J: TRBJ2-7; size: -; V: TRBV19; DNA: TGTGCCAGTAGTATGGCTAGCGGGGCCCCCTACGAGCAGTACTTC; CDR3: CASSMASGAPYEQYF
D: TRBD2; J: TRBJ2-3; size: once; V: TRBV19; DNA: TGTGCCAGTAGGAAACTAGCGGGCACAGATACGCAGTATTTT; CDR3: CASRKLAGTDTQYF
D: -; J: TRBJ2-7; size: -; V: TRBV28; DNA: TGTGCCAGCAGTTTTATTCAGAATCCCTACGAGCAGTACTTC; CDR3: CASSFIQNPYEQYF
D: -; J: TRBJ2-2; size: -; V: TRBV5-1; DNA: TGCGCCAGCAGCTTAGGGTCCGGGGACACCGGGGAGCTGTTTTTT; CDR3: CASSLGSGDTGELFF
D: -; J: TRBJ1-2; size: -; V: TRBV4-2; DNA: TGTGCCAGCAGCCAAGATCCCGTAAGAGGCTATGGCTACACCTTC; CDR3: CASSQDPVRGYGYTF
D: -; J: TRBJ2-2; size: -; V: TRBV4-3; DNA: TGCGCCAGCAGCCAAGATAATCCGTCGAACACCGGGGAGCTGTTTTTT; CDR3: CASSQDNPSNTGELFF
D: TRBD2; J: TRBJ2-1; size: -; V: TRBV27; DNA: TGTGCCAGCAGTTTATCGGAGACTAGCAAGTACAATGAGCAGTTCTTC; CDR3: CASSLSETSKYNEQFF
D: -; J: TRBJ1-5; size: few; V: TRBV6-1; DNA: TGTGCCAGCAGTGAATTGGTCGGGCAGCCCCAGCATTTT; CDR3: CASSELVGQPQHF
D: -; J: TRBJ2-7; size: few; V: TRBV11-2; DNA: TGTGCCAGCAGCTTAGATCGGCGTAGGGGTCACGAGCAGTACTTC; CDR3: CASSLDRRRGHEQYF